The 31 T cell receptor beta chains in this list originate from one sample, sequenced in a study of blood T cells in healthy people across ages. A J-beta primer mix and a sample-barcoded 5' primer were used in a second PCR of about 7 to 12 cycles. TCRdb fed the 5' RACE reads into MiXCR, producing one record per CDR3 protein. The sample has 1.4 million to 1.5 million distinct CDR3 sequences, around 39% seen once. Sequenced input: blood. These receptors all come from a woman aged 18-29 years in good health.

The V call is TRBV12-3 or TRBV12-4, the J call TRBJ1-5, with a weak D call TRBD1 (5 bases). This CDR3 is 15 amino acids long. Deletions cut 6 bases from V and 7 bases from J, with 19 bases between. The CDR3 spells CASSLSGGKGQPQHF. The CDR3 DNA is TGTGCCAGCAGCCTCTCGGGCGGAAAGGGGCAGCCCCAGCATTTT.

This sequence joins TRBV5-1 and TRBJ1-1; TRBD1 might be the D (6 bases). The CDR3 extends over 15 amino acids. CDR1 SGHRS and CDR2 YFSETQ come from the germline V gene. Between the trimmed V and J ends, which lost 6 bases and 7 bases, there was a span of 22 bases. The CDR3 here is CASTTGTLDGDEAFF. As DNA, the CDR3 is TGCGCCAGCACTACAGGGACCCTAGATGGGGATGAAGCTTTCTTT.

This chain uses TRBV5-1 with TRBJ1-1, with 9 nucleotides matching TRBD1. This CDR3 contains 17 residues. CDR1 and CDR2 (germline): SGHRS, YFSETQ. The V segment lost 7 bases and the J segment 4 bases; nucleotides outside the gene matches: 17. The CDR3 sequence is CASGLTPGQGLLTEAFF. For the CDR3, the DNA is TGCGCCAGCGGATTAACACCGGGACAGGGACTTCTCACTGAAGCTTTCTTT.

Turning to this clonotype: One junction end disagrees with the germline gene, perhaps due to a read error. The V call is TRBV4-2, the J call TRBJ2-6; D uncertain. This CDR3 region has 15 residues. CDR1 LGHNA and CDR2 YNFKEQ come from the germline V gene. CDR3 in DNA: TGTGCCTGCAGCCCCGGTAGCTCTGGGGCCAACGTCCTGACTTTC. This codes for CACSPGSSGANVLTF.

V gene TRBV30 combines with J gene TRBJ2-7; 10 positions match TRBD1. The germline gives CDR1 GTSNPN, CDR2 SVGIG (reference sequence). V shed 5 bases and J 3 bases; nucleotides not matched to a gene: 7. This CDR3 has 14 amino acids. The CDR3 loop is CAWGAGTGVYEQYF. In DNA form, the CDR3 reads TGTGCCTGGGGTGCGGGGACAGGGGTCTACGAGCAGTACTTC.

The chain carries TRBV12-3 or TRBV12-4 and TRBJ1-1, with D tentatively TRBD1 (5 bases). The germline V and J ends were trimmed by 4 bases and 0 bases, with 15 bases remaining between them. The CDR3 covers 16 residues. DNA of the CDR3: TGTGCCAGCAGTTCTTCATACGACAGACTGAACACTGAAGCTTTCTTT. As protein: CASSSSYDRLNTEAFF.

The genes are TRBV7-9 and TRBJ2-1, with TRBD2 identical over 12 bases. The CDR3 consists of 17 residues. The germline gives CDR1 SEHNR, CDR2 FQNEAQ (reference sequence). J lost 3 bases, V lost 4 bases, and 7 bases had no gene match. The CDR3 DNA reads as TGTGCCAGCAGCTATGACCCGGGACTAGCGGGCTACAATGAGCAGTTCTTC. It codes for CASSYDPGLAGYNEQFF.

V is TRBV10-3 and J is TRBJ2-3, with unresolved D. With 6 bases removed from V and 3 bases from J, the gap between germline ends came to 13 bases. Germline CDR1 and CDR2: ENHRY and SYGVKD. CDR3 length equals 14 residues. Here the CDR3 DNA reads TGTGCCATCAGCTTACTTACAGTGACAGATACGCAGTATTTT. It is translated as CAISLLTVTDTQYF.

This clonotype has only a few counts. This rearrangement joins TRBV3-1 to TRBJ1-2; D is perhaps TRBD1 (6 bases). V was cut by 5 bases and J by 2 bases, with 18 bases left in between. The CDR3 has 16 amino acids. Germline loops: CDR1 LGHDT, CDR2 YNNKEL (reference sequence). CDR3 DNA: TGTGCCAGCAGCTCGCAAGGGACACTCTCAAACTATGGCTACACCTTC. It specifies CASSSQGTLSNYGYTF.

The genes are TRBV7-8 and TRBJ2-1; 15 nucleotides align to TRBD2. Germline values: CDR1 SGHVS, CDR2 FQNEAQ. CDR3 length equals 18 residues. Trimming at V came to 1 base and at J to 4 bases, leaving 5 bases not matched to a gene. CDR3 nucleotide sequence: TGTGCCAGCAGCTTAGGGGAGGGACTAGCGGGGGGTTACAATGAGCAGTTCTTC. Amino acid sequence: CASSLGEGLAGGYNEQFF.

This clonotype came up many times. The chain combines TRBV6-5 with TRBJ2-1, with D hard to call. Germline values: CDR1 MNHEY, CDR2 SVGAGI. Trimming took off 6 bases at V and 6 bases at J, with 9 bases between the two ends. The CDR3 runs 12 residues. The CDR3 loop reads CASRRLSNEQFF. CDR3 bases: TGTGCCAGCAGGAGACTTAGCAATGAGCAGTTCTTC.

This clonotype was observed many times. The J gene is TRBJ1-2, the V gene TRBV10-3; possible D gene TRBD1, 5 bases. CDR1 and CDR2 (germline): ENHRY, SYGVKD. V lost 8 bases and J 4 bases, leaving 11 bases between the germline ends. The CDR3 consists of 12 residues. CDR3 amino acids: CAIGEGAYGYTF. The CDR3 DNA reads TGTGCCATCGGGGAAGGGGCCTATGGCTACACCTTC.

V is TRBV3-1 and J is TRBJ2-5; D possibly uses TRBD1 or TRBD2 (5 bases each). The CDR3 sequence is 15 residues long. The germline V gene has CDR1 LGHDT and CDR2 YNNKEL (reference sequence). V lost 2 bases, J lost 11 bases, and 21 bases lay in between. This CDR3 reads CASSQSAQGDNEQYF. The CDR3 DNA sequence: TGTGCCAGCAGCCAATCAGCGCAGGGAGACAATGAGCAGTACTTC.

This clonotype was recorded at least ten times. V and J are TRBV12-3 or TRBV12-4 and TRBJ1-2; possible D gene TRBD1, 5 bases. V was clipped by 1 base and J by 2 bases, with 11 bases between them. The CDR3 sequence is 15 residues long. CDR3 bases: TGTGCCAGCAGTTTAGGCGGGGCAGCCAACTATGGCTACACCTTC. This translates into CASSLGGAANYGYTF.

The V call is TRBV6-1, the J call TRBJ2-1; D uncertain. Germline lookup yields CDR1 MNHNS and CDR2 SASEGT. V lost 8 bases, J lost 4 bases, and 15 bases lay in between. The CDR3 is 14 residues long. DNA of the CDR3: TGTGCCAGCTCTCTAGGGCACGAATACAATGAGCAGTTCTTC. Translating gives CASSLGHEYNEQFF.

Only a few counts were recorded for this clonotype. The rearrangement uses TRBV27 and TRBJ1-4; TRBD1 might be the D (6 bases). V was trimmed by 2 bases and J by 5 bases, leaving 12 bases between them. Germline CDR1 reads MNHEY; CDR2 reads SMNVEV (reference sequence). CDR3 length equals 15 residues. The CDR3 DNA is TGTGCCAGCAGTTTAAGCGGACAGAGCAATGAAAAACTGTTTTTT. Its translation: CASSLSGQSNEKLFF.

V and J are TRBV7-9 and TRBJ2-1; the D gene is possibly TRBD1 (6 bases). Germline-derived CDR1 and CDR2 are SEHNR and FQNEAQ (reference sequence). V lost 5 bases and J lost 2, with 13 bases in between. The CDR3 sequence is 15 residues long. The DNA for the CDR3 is TGTGCCAGCAGCGTCGCAGGGGTAGCCTACAATGAGCAGTTCTTC. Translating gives CASSVAGVAYNEQFF.

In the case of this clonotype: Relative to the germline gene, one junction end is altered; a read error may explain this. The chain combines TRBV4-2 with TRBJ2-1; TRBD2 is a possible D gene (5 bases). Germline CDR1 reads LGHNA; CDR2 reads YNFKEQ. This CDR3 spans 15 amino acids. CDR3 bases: TGTGCCGGCAGCCAAGATCTCGGACTGACCAATGAGCAGTTCTTC. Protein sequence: CAGSQDLGLTNEQFF.

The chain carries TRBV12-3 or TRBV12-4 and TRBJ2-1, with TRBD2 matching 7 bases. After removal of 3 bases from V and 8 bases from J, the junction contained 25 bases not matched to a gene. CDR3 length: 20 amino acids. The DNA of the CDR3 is TGTGCCAGCAGTTTGGTTTCCGCTAGCGGATATGAGGGGTCGATGCATGAGCAGTTCTTC. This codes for CASSLVSASGYEGSMHEQFF.

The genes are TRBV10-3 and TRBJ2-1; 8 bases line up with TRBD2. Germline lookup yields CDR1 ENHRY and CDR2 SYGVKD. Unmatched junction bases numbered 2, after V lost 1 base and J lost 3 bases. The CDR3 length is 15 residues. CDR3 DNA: TGTGCCATCAGTGAGTTCGGGACTAGCTACAATGAGCAGTTCTTC. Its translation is CAISEFGTSYNEQFF.

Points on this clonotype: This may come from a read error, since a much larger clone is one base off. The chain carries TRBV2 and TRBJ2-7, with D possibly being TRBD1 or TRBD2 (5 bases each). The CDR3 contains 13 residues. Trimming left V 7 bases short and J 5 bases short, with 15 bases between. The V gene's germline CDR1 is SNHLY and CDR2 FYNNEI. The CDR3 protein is CASTLTGTDEQYF. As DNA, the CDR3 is TGTGCCAGCACCCTGACTGGGACCGACGAGCAGTACTTC.

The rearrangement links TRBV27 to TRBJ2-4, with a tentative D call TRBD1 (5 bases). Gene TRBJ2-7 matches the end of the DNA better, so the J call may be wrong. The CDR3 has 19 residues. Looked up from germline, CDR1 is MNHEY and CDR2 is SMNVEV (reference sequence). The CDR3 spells CASSLCSRQYAWLTYEQYF. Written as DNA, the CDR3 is TGTGCCAGCAGTTTATGTTCCCGACAGTACGCTTGGCTCACCTACGAGCAGTACTTC.

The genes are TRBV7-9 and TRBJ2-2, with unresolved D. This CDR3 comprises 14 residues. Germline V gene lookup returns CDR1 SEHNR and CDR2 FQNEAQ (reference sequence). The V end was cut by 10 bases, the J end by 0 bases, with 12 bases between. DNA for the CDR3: TGTGCCAACGTCGCAACGGCGAACACCGGGGAGCTGTTTTTT. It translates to CANVATANTGELFF.

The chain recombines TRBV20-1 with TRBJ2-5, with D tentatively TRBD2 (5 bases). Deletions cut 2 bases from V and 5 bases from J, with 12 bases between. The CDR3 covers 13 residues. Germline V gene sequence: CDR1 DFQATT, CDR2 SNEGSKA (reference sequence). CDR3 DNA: TGCAGTGCTAGACCGGGATCATCGGAGACCCAGTACTTC. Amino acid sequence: CSARPGSSETQYF.

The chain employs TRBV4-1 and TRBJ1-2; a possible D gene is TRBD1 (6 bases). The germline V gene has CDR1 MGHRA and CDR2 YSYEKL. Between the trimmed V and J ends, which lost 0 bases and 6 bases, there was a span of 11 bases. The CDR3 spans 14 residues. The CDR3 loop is CASSQDTGFDGYTF. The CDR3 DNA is TGCGCCAGCAGCCAAGATACAGGGTTTGATGGCTACACCTTC.

The CDR3 protein is CASSPTGGRASGDNEQFF. CDR3 sequence (DNA): TGTGCCAGCAGCCCAACTGGGGGGAGGGCTAGCGGGGACAATGAGCAGTTCTTC. This chain uses TRBV11-2 with TRBJ2-1; 9 positions match TRBD2. Trimming cost V 5 bases and J 5 bases; bases outside gene matches: 16. The CDR3 contains 18 residues. CDR1 is SGHAT, CDR2 FQNNGV, per germline.

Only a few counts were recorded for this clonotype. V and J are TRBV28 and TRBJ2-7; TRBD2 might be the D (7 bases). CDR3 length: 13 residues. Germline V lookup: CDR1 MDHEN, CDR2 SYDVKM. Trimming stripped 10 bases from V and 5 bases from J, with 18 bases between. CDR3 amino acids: CATNRGGGNEQYF. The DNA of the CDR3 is TGTGCCACCAACCGGGGCGGGGGCAACGAGCAGTACTTC.

Here the CDR3 DNA reads TGTGCCAGCAGCTTAGACGGGTACGCCTACGAGCAGTACTTC. It encodes CASSLDGYAYEQYF. This sequence joins TRBV11-2 and TRBJ2-7; D unclear. The germline gives CDR1 SGHAT, CDR2 FQNNGV. V shed 0 bases and J shed 2 bases, with 8 bases lying between them. The CDR3 consists of 14 residues.

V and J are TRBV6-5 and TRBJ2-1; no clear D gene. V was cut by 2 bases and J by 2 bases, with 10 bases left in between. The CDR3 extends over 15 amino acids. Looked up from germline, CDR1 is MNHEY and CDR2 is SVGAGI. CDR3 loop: CASSYAPAPYNEQFF. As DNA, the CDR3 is TGTGCCAGCAGTTACGCACCCGCACCCTACAATGAGCAGTTCTTC.

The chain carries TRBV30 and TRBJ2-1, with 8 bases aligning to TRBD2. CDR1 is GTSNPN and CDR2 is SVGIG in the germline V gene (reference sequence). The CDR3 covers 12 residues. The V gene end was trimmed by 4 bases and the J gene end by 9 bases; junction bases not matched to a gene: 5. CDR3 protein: CAWIQAGAEQFF. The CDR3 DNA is TGTGCCTGGATACAAGCGGGAGCTGAGCAGTTCTTC.

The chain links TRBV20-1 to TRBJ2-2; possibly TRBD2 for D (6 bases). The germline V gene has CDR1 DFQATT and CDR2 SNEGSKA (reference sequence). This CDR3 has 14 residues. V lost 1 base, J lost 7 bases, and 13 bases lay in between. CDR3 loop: CSARGRGTIGELFF. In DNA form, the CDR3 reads TGCAGTGCTAGAGGTCGGGGGACCATCGGGGAGCTGTTTTTT.